This T cell receptor (beta chain) appears in the sequencing data of a study of blood T cell repertoires in COVID-19. This table comes from immunoSEQ multiplex PCR, and its TCRdb copy is limited to in-frame clones, with some not included. The data hold about 320,000 clones, with over 85% observed a single time. The sequence was obtained from a man aged 60-69 years who had recovered from COVID-19. The sequencing input was PBMCs or T cells enriched from blood (not recorded which).

The CDR3 DNA reads TGTGCTAGTGGGGAGTTGCGGGGTTGGTACAATGAGCAGTTCTTC. It codes for CASGELRGWYNEQFF. V gene TRBV12-5 combines with J gene TRBJ2-1, with D possibly matching TRBD2 (6 bases). Trimming left V 6 bases short and J 4 bases short, with 16 bases between. The CDR3 covers 15 residues. Germline CDR1 LGHNT, CDR2 FRNRAP.